This T cell receptor beta chain was retrieved from a study of CD8 T cells in ankylosing spondylitis. Study-level findings and limits: As reported, disease-linked clones showed significant enrichment in matched ankylosing spondylitis synovial fluid. Earlier reports found some motif variants in synovial fluid and blood in reactive arthritis. A motif in TCR beta, a set of under ten highly homologous variants, appeared characteristic of ankylosing spondylitis blood. Clones that were linked to disease were CD8+ and were relatively rare in peripheral blood.

As regards this clonotype: As yet, its antigen is unknown.

V lost 3 bases, J lost 4 bases, and 17 bases stayed unmatched. From germline, CDR1 is SGHAT and CDR2 FQDESV (reference sequence). The CDR3 loop spans 18 amino acids. Scientists made TCR beta libraries using quantitative 5'-RACE with molecular barcodes. A single record per CDR3 protein comes from TCRdb applying MiXCR to the 5' RACE reads. Here the sample spans roughly 700,000 distinct CDR3 sequences, 15% to 20% being singletons. This rearrangement joins TRBV11-1 to TRBJ1-1, with 7 bases aligning to TRBD1. Sequencing was done on a sample of blood, either unsorted or a sorted T cell fraction (not recorded which). The origin of this receptor is a male donor with ankylosing spondylitis. CDR3 sequence reads: CASSFFPGGQRGGTEAFF. The CDR3 DNA sequence: TGTGCCAGCAGCTTTTTTCCAGGGGGGCAGAGGGGAGGCACTGAAGCTTTCTTT.